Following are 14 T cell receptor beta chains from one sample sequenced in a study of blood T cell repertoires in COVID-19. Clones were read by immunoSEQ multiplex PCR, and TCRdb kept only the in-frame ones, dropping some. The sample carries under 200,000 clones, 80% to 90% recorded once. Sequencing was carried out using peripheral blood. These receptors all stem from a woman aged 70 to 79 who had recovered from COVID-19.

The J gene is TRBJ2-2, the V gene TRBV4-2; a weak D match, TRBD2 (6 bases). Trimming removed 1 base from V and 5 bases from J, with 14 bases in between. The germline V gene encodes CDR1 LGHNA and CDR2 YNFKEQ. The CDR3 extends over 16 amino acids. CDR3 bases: TGTGCCAGCAGCCAAGTTGGTCCCCGGGGGACCGGGGAGCTGTTTTTT. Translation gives CASSQVGPRGTGELFF.

The chain's CDR3 is CASSLAGDRGGYTF. In DNA, the CDR3 is TGTGCCAGCAGCTTAGCGGGGGACAGGGGTGGCTACACCTTC. The V gene is TRBV7-2, the J gene TRBJ1-2, with TRBD1 matching over 10 bases. Germline V CDR1 and CDR2: SGHTA, FQGNSA. Trimming removed 0 bases from V and 7 bases from J; junction bases left unmatched: 2. The CDR3 runs to 14 residues.

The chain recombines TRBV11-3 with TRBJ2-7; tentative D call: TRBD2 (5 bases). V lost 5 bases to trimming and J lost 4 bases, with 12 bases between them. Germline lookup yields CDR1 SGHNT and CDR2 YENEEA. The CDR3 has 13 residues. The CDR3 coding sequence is TGTGCCAGCAGCCGGGGTCTAGAATACGAGCAGTACTTC. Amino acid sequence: CASSRGLEYEQYF. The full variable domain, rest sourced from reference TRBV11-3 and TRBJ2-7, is EAGVVQSPRYKIIEKKQPVAFWCNPISGHNTLYWYLQNLGQGPELLIRYENEEAVDDSQLPKDRFSAERLKGVDSTLKIQPAELGDSAVYLCASSRGLEYEQYFGPGTRLTVT.

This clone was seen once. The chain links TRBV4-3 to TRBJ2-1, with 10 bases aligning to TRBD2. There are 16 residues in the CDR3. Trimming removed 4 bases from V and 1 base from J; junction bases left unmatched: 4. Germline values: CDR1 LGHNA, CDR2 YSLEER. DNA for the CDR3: TGCGCCAGCAGCCCCGCGACTAGCGGGTCCTACAATGAGCAGTTCTTC. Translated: CASSPATSGSYNEQFF.

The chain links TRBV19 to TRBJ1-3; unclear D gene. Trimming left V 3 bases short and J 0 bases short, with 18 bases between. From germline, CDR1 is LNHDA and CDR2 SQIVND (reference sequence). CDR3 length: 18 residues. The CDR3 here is CASSIGPEPVRSGNTIYF. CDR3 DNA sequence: TGTGCCAGTAGTATTGGGCCAGAACCCGTACGCTCTGGAAACACCATATATTTT. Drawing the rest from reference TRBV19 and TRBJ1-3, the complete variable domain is DGGITQSPKYLFRKEGQNVTLSCEQNLNHDAMYWYRQDPGQGLRLIYYSQIVNDFQKGDIAEGYSVSREKKESFPLTVTSAQKNPTAFYLCASSIGPEPVRSGNTIYFGEGSWLTVV.

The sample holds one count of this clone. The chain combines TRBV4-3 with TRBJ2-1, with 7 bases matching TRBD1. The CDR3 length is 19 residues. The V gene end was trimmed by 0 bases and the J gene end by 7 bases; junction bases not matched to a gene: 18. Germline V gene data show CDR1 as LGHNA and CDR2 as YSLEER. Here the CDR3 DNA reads TGCGCCAGCAGCCAAGAAGGGGCCTTAGACAGGGACCGAGAGAATGAGCAGTTCTTC. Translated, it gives CASSQEGALDRDRENEQFF.

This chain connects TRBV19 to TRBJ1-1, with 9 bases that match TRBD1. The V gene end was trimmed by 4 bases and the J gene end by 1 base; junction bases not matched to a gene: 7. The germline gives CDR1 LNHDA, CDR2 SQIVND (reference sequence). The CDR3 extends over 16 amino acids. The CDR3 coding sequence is TGTGCCAGTAGTACCCTCCCGGGACAGGGGAACACTGAAGCTTTCTTT. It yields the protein CASSTLPGQGNTEAFF.

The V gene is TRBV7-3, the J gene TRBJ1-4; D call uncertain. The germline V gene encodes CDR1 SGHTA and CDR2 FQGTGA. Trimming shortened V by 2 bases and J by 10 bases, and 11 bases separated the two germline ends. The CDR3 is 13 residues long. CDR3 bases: TGTGCCAGCAGCTTATCCCGGGGTGGAAAACTGTTTTTT. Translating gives CASSLSRGGKLFF.

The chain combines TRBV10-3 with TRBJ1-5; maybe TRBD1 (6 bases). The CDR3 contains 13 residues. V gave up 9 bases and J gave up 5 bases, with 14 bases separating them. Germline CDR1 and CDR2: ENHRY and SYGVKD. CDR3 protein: CAIGGTRDQPQHF. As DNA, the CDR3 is TGTGCCATAGGGGGAACACGGGATCAGCCCCAGCATTTT.

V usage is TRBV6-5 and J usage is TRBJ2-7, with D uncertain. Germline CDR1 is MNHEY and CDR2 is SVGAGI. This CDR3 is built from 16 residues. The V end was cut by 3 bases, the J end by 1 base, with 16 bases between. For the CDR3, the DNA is TGTGCCAGCAGTTATAACGGTCGTGGCGGTTCCTACGAGCAGTACTTC. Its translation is CASSYNGRGGSYEQYF.

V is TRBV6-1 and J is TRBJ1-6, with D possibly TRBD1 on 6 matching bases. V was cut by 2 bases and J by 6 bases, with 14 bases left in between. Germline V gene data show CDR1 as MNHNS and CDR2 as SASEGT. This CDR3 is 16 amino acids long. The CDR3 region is CASSERLQGSNSPLHF. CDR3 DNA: TGTGCCAGCAGTGAAAGACTTCAGGGGAGTAATTCACCCCTCCACTTT.

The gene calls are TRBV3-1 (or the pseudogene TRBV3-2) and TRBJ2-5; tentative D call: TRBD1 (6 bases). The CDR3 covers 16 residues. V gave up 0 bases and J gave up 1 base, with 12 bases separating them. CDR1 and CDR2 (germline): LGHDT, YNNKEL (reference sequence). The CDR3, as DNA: TGTGCCAGCAGCCAAGATAGGGCAGGGGCCCAAGAGACCCAGTACTTC. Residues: CASSQDRAGAQETQYF.

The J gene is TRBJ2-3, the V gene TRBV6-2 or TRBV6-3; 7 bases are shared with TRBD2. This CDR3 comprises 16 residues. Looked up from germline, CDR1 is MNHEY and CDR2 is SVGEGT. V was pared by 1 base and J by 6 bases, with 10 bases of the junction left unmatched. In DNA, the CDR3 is TGTGCCAGCAGTTACTGGCGGGAGTGGGGCGAGGATACGCAGTATTTT. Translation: CASSYWREWGEDTQYF.

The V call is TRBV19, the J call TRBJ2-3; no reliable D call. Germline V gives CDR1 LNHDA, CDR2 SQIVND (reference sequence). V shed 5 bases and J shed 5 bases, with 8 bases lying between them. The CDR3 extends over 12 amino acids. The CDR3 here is CASSPMQDTQYF. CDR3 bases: TGTGCCAGTAGTCCTATGCAAGATACGCAGTATTTT.